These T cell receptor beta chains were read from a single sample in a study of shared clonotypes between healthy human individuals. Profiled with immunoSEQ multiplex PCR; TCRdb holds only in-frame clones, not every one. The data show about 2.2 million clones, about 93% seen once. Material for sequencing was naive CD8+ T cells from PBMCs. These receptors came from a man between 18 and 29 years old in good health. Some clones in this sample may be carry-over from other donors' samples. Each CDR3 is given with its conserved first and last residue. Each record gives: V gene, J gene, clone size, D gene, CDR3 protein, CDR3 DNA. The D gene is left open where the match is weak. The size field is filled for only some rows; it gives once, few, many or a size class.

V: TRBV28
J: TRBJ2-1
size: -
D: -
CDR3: CASSLEGGPRNEQFF
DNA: TGTGCCAGCAGTTTAGAGGGCGGCCCTAGGAATGAGCAGTTCTTC

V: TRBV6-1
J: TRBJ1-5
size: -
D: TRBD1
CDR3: CASSELGQGSLAQHF
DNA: TGTGCCAGCAGTGAACTTGGACAGGGAAGCTTGGCCCAGCATTTT

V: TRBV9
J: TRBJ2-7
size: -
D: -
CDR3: CASSVVGDPSYEQYF
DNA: TGTGCCAGCAGCGTAGTCGGGGATCCCTCCTACGAGCAGTACTTC

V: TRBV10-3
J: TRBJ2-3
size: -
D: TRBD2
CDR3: CAISESKAGETDTQYF
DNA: TGTGCCATCAGTGAGTCGAAGGCGGGGGAGACAGATACGCAGTATTTT

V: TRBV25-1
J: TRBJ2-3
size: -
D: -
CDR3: CASSEMAGRDTQYF
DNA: TGTGCCAGCAGTGAAATGGCAGGACGAGATACGCAGTATTTT

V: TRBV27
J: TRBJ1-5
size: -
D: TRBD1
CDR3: CASRQGAGWYSNQPQHF
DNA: TGTGCCAGCAGACAGGGGGCAGGCTGGTATAGCAATCAGCCCCAGCATTTT

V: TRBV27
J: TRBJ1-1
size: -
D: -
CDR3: CASSLSTGLTEAFF
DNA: TGTGCCAGCAGTTTATCGACCGGACTCACTGAAGCTTTCTTT

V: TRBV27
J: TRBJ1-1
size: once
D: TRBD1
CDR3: CASSWTGSGTEAFF
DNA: TGTGCCAGCAGTTGGACAGGTTCGGGGACTGAAGCTTTCTTT

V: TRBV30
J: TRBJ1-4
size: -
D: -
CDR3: CAWSAGEKLFF
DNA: TGTGCCTGGAGTGCCGGTGAAAAACTGTTTTTT

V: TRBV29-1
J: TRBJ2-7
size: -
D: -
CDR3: CSVGVSYEQYF
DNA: TGCAGCGTTGGGGTGTCTTACGAGCAGTACTTC

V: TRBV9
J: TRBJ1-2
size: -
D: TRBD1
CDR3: CASSATTQGADGYTF
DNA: TGTGCCAGCAGCGCCACTACTCAGGGGGCAGATGGCTACACCTTC

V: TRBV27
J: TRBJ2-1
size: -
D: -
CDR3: CASSLEGTEQFF
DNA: TGTGCCAGCAGTTTAGAGGGTACTGAGCAGTTCTTC

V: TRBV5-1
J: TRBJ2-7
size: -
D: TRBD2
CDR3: CASRIGLGYEQYF
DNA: TGCGCCAGCAGAATCGGACTAGGCTACGAGCAGTACTTC

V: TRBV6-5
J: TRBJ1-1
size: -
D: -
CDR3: CASSDRPNTEAFF
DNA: TGTGCCAGCAGTGACAGACCGAACACTGAAGCTTTCTTT

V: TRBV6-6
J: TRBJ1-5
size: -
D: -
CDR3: CASSYSSGEKNQPQHF
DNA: TGTGCCAGCAGTTACTCTTCGGGGGAGAAGAATCAGCCCCAGCATTTT

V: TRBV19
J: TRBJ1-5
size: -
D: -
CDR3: CASGGQPQHF
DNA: TGTGCCAGTGGGGGCCAGCCCCAGCATTTT

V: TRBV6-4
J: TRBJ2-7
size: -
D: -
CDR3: CASSMTPNNYEQYF
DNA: TGTGCCAGCAGTATGACTCCTAATAACTACGAGCAGTACTTC

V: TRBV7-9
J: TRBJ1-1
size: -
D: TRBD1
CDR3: CASSSWFGTGLTEAFF
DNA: TGTGCCAGCAGCTCTTGGTTTGGGACAGGGTTGACTGAAGCTTTCTTT

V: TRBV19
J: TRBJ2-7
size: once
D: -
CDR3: CASSERASYEQYF
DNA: TGTGCCAGTAGTGAGCGGGCGTCCTACGAGCAGTACTTC

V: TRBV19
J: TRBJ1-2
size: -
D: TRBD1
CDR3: CASSYQGVYGYTF
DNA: TGTGCCAGTAGCTATCAGGGGGTCTATGGCTACACCTTC

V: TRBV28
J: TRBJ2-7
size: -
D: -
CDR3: CASSLGEQGDYEQYF
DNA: TGTGCCAGCAGTTTAGGTGAACAGGGAGACTACGAGCAGTACTTC

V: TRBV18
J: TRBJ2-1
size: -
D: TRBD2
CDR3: CASSTQPSGASYNEQFF
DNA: TGTGCCAGCTCAACGCAACCCAGCGGGGCCTCCTACAATGAGCAGTTCTTC

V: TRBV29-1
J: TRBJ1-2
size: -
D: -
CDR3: CSVDITRGSNYGYTF
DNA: TGCAGCGTTGATATTACGAGGGGGTCGAACTATGGCTACACCTTC

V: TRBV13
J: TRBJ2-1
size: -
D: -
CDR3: CASSLPRVPYNEQFF
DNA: TGTGCCAGCAGCCTCCCCCGGGTTCCCTACAATGAGCAGTTCTTC

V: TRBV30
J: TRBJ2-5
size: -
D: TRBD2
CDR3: CAWNPSGRAGETQYF
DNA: TGTGCCTGGAACCCTAGCGGGAGGGCCGGGGAGACCCAGTACTTC

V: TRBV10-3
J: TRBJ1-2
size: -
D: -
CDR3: CAIRVRDGGTNYGYTF
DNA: TGTGCCATCAGAGTACGGGACGGAGGAACTAACTATGGCTACACCTTC

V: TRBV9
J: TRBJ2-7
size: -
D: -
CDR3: CASSTAGRPEQYF
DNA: TGTGCCAGCAGCACCGCAGGGCGGCCCGAGCAGTACTTC

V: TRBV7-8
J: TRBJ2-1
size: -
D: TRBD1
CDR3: CAPTKPGQGHEQFF
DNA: TGTGCCCCGACAAAACCGGGACAGGGGCATGAGCAGTTCTTC

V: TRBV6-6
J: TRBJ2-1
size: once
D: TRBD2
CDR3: CASNLIAGENEQFF
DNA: TGTGCCAGCAACCTAATAGCGGGAGAGAATGAGCAGTTCTTC

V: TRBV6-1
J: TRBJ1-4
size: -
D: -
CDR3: CASSEIGSTGPSNEKLFF
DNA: TGTGCCAGCAGTGAGATTGGATCCACGGGACCGAGTAATGAAAAACTGTTTTTT

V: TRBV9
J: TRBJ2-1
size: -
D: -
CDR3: CASSVEARGGNEQFF
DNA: TGTGCCAGCAGCGTAGAGGCGCGCGGTGGCAATGAGCAGTTCTTC

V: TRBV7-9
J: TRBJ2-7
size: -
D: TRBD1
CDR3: CASSPDRDEQYF
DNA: TGTGCCAGCAGTCCCGACAGGGACGAGCAGTACTTC

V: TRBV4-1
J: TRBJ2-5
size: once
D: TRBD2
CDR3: CASSQEGTTLRETQYF
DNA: TGCGCCAGCAGCCAAGAAGGGACTACCCTCCGAGAGACCCAGTACTTC

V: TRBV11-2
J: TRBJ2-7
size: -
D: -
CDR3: CASSSLSLGGYEQYF
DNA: TGTGCCAGCAGCTCTCTGTCCCTTGGCGGGTACGAGCAGTACTTC

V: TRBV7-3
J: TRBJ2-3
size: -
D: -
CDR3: CASSSGGSTDTQYF
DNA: TGTGCCAGCAGCTCCGGGGGTAGCACAGATACGCAGTATTTT

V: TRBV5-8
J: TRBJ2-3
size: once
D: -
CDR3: CASSRPPDTQYF
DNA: TGTGCCAGCAGCAGGCCTCCAGATACGCAGTATTTT

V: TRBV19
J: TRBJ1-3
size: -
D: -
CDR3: CASIRDLSSGNTIYF
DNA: TGTGCCAGTATCAGGGACCTGAGCTCTGGAAACACCATATATTTT

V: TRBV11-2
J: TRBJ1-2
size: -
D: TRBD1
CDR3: CASSPDRAYGYTF
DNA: TGTGCCAGCAGCCCGGACAGGGCCTATGGCTACACCTTC

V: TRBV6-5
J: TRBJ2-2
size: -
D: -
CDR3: CATSENTGELFF
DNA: TGTGCCACCTCGGAGAACACCGGGGAGCTGTTTTTT

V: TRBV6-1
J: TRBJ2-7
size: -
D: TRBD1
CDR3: CAVRDSYYEQYF
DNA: TGTGCCGTACGGGACAGCTACTACGAGCAGTACTTC

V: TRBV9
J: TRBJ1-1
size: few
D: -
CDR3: CASSPPGDTEAFF
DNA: TGTGCCAGCAGCCCTCCGGGGGACACTGAAGCTTTCTTT

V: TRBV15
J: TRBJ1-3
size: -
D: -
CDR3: CATSRDFSASGNTIYF
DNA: TGTGCCACCAGCAGAGATTTTTCAGCATCTGGAAACACCATATATTTT

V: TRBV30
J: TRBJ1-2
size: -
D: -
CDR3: CAWKRGAGYSYTF
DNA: TGTGCCTGGAAGAGAGGGGCGGGCTATAGCTACACCTTC

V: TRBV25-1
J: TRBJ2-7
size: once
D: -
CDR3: CASSDDRDSPYEQYF
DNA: TGTGCCAGCAGTGACGACAGAGATTCCCCCTACGAGCAGTACTTC

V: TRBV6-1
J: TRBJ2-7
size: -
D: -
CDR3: CASSVTMAGYEQYF
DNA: TGTGCCAGCAGTGTGACAATGGCGGGGTACGAGCAGTACTTC

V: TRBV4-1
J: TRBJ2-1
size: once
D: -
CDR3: CASSQDAGRGHYNEQFF
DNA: TGCGCCAGCAGCCAAGACGCAGGAAGGGGCCATTACAATGAGCAGTTCTTC

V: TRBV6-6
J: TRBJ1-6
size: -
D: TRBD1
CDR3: CASSSDRDYNSPLHF
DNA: TGTGCCAGCAGTAGCGACAGGGACTATAATTCACCCCTCCACTTT

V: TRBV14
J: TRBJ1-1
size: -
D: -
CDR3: CASSPLKTEIEAFF
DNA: TGTGCCAGCAGCCCCCTTAAAACAGAGATTGAAGCTTTCTTT

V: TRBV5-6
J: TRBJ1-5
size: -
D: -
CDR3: CASSLTPEINQPQHF
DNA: TGTGCCAGCAGCTTGACCCCAGAAATCAATCAGCCCCAGCATTTT

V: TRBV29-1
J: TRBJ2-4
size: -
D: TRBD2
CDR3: CSVERSGIGGETKNIQYF
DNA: TGCAGCGTTGAGAGGAGCGGGATCGGAGGGGAGACCAAAAACATTCAGTACTTC

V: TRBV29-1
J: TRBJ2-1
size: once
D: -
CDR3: CSVVTDTPRGEQFF
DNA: TGCAGCGTCGTCACGGACACCCCAAGGGGTGAGCAGTTCTTC

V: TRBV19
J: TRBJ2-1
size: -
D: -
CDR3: CASSIANRENYNEQFF
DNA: TGTGCCAGTAGTATCGCCAACAGGGAAAACTACAATGAGCAGTTCTTC

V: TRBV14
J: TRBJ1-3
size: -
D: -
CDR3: CASSLMDSSGNTIYF
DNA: TGTGCCAGCAGCCTCATGGACAGCTCTGGAAACACCATATATTTT

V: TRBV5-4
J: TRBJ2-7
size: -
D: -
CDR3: CASSPPGALPYEQYF
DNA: TGTGCCAGCAGCCCCCCTGGGGCCCTGCCCTACGAGCAGTACTTC